A single TCR beta chain is shown here with its context. The antigen is unknown. This record belongs to a study of identical twins. Study observations and caveats: Out-of-frame alpha sequences common to twins exhibited a surplus of low generation probability. Clonotypes of the beta chain that were abundant in cord blood carried fewer insertions (memory repertoires showed none).

One entry per CDR3 protein results from TCRdb running MiXCR on the 5' RACE reads. The profile shows about 430,000 distinct CDR3 sequences, roughly 20% of them singletons. Sequenced material: naive T cells sorted from blood. The TCR originated in a man aged 50 or older in good health.

The CDR3 spells CASSKGTVRETQYF. CDR3 coding DNA: TGCGCCAGCAGCAAAGGGACAGTCCGAGAGACCCAGTACTTC. The chain uses TRBV4-1 and TRBJ2-5; 7 bases agree with TRBD1. The CDR3 length is 14 residues. J gave up 4 bases and V 5 bases, and 7 bases lay outside the gene matches. Germline V gene data show CDR1 as MGHRA and CDR2 as YSYEKL.